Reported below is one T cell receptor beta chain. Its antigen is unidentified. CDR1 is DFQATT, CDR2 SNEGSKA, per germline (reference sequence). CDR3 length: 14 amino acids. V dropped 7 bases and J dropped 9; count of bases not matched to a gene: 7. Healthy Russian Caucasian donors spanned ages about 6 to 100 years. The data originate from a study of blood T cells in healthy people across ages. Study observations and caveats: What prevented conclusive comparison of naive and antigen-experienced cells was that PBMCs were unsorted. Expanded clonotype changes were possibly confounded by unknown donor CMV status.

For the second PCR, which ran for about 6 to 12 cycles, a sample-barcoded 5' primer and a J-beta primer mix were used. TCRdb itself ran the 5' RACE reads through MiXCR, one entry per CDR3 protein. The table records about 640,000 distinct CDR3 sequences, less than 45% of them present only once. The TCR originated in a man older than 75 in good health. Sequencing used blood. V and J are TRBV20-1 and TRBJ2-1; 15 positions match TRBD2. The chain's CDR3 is CSERGLAGGTEQFF. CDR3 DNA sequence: TGCAGTGAAAGGGGACTAGCGGGGGGCACTGAGCAGTTCTTC.